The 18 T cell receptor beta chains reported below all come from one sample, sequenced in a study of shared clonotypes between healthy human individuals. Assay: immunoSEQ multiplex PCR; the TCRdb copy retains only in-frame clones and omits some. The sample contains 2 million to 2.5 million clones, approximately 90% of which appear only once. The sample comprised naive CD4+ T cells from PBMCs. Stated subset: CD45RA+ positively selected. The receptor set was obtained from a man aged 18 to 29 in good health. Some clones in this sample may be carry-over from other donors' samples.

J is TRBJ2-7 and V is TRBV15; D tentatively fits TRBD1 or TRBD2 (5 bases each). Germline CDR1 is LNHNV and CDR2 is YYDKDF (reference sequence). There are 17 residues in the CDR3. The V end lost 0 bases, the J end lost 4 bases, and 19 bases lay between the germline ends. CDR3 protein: CATSRDRPRGLMYEQYF. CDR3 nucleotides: TGTGCCACCAGCAGAGATCGCCCGAGGGGCTTGATGTACGAGCAGTACTTC.

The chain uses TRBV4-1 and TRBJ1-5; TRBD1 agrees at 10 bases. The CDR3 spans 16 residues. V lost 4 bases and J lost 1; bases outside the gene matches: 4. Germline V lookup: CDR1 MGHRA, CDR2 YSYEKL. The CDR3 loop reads CASSLTDRGSNQPQHF. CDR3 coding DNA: TGCGCCAGCAGCCTAACGGACAGGGGGAGCAATCAGCCCCAGCATTTT.

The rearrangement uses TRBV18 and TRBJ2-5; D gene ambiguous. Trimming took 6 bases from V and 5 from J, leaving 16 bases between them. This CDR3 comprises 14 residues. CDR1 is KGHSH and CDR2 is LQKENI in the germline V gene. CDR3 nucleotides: TGTGCCAGCTCGGCCGGACGGGTAGGCGAGACCCAGTACTTC. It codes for CASSAGRVGETQYF.

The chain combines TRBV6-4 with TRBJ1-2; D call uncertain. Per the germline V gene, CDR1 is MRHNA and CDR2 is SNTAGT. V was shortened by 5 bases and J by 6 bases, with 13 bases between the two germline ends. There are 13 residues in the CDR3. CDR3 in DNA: TGTGCCAGCAGTACGGGCGGATTTGATGGCTACACCTTC. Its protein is CASSTGGFDGYTF.

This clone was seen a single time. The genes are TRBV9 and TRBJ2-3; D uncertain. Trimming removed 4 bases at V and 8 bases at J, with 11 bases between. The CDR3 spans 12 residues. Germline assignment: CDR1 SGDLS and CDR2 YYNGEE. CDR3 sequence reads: CASSNGVVTQYF. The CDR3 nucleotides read TGTGCCAGCAGCAACGGAGTGGTTACGCAGTATTTT.

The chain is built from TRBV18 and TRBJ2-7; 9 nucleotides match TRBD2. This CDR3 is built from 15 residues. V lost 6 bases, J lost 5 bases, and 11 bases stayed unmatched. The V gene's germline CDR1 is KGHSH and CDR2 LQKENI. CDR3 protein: CASSPTLLAGNEQYF. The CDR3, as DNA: TGTGCCAGCTCCCCGACCCTACTAGCGGGTAACGAGCAGTACTTC.

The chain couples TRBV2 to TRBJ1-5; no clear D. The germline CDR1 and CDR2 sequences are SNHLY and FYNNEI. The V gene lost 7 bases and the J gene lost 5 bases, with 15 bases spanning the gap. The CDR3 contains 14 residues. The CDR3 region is CASNRLNQDQPQHF. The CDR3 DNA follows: TGTGCCAGCAATAGATTGAACCAGGATCAGCCCCAGCATTTT.

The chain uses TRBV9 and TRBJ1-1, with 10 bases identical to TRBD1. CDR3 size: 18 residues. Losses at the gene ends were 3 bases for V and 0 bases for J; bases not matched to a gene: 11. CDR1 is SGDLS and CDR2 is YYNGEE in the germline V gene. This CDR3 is CASSERQGTGAVNTEAFF. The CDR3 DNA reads TGTGCCAGCAGCGAGAGGCAGGGGACAGGGGCGGTGAACACTGAAGCTTTCTTT.

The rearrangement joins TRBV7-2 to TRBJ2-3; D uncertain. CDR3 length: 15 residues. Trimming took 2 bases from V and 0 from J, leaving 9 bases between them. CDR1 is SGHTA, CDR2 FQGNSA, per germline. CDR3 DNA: TGTGCCAGCAGCTTACAGGTTACTAGCACAGATACGCAGTATTTT. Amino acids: CASSLQVTSTDTQYF.

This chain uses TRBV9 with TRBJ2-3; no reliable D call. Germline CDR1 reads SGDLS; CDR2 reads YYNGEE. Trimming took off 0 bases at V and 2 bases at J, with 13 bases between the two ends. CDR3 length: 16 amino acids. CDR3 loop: CASSVEAYPFTDTQYF. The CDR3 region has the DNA TGTGCCAGCAGCGTAGAAGCTTATCCATTCACAGATACGCAGTATTTT.

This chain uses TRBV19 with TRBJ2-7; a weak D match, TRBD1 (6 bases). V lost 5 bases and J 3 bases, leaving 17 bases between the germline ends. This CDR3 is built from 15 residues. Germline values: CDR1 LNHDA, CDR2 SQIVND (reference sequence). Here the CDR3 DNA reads TGTGCCAGTAGTTATACAGGGAAAATAGGCTACGAGCAGTACTTC. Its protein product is CASSYTGKIGYEQYF.

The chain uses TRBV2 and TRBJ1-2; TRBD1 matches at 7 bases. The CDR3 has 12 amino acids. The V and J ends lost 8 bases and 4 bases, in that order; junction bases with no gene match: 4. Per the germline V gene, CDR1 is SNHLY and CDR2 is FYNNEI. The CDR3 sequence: CASQYRGYGYTF. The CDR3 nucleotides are TGTGCCAGCCAGTACAGGGGCTATGGCTACACCTTC.

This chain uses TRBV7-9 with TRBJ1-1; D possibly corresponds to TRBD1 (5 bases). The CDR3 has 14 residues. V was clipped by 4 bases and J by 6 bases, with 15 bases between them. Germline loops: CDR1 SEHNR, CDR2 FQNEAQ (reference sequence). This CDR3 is CASSSGPGTAEAFF. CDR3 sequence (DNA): TGTGCCAGCAGCTCGGGACCCGGGACCGCTGAAGCTTTCTTT.

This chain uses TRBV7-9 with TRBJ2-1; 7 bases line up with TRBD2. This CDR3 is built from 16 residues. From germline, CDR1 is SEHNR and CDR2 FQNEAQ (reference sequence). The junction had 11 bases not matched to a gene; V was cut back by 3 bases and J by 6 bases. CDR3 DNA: TGTGCCAGCAGCTTTTTAACGGCGGGAGACATCAATGAGCAGTTCTTC. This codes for CASSFLTAGDINEQFF.

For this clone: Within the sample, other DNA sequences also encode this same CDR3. The DNA of the CDR3 is TGTGCCTGGAGGGAACAAGAGACCCAGTACTTC. Translating gives CAWREQETQYF. This chain links TRBV30 with TRBJ2-5; D not resolved. The germline CDR1 and CDR2 sequences are GTSNPN and SVGIG (reference sequence). CDR3 length: 11 amino acids. Trimming stripped 3 bases from V and 2 bases from J, with 4 bases between.

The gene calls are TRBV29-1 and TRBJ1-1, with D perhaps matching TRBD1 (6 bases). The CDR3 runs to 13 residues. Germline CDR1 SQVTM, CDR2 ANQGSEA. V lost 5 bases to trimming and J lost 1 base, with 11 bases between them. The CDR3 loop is CSVLQQGNTEAFF. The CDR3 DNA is TGCAGCGTTTTGCAACAGGGGAACACTGAAGCTTTCTTT.

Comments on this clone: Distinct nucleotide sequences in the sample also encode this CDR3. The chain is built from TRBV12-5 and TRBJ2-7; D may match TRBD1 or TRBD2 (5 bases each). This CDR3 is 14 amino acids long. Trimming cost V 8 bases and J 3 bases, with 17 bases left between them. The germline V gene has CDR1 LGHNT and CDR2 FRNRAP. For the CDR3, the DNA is TGTGCTAGTCTCCGGGACGATCTGTACTACGAGCAGTACTTC. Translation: CASLRDDLYYEQYF.

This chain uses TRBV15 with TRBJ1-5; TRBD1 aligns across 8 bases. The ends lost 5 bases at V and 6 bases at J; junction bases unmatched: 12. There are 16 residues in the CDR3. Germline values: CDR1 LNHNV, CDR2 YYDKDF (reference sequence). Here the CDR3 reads CATSLDRGTGGQPQHF. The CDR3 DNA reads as TGTGCCACCAGCCTTGACCGGGGCACAGGGGGTCAGCCCCAGCATTTT.